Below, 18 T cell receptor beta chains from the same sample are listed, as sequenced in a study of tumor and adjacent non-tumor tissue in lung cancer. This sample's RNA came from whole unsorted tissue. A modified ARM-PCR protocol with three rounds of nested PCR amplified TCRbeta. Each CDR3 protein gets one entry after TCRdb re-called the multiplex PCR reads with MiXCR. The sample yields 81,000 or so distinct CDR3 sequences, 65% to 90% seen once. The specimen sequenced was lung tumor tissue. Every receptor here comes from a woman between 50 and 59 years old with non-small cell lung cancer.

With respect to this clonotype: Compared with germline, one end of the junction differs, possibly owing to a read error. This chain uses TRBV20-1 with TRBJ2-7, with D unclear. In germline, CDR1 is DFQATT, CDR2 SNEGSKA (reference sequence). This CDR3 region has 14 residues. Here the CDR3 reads CSAKTRQVAYEQYF. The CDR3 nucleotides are TGCAGTGCAAAAACCAGGCAGGTTGCTTACGAGCAGTATTTC.

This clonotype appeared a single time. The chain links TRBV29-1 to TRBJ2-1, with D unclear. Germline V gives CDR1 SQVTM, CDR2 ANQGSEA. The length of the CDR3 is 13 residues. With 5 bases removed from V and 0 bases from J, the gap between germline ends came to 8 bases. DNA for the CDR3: TGCAGCGTTAGCAGCAACTCCTACAATGAGCAGTTCTTC. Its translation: CSVSSNSYNEQFF.

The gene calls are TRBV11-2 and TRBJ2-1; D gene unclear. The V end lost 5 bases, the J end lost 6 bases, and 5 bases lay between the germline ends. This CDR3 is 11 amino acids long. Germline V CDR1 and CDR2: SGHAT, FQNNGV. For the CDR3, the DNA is TGTGCCAGCAGCCTAATCAATGAGCAGTTCTTC. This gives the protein CASSLINEQFF.

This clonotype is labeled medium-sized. The CDR3 region has the DNA TGTGCCATCAGTCGACTAGCGGGAGGGACCTACGAGCAGTACTTC. This encodes CAISRLAGGTYEQYF. The V and J genes are TRBV10-3 and TRBJ2-7; 14 bases line up with TRBD2. Losses at the gene ends were 5 bases for V and 2 bases for J; bases not matched to a gene: 2. CDR3 length: 15 residues. The germline V gene has CDR1 ENHRY and CDR2 SYGVKD.

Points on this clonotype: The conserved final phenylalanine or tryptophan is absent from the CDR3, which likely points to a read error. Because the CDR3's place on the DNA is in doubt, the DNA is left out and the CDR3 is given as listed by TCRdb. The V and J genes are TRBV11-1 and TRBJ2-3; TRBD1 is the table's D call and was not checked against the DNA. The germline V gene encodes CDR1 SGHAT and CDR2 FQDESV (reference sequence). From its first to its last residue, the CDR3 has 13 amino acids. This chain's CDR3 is CASRGTGMDTHYL.

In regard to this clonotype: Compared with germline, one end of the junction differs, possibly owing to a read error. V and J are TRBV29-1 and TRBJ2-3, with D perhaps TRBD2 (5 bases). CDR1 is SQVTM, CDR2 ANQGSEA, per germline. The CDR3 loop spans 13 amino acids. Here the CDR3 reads CSVRGHGIDTQYF. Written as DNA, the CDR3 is TGCAGCGTCCGAGGGCATGGCATAGATACACAGTATTTT.

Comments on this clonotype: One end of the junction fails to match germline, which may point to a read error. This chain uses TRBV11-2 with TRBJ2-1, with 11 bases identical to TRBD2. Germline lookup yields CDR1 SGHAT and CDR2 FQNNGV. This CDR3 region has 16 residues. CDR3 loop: CASSRMILAGDNERFF. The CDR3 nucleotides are TGTGCCAGCAGCAGGATGATACTAGCGGGGGACAATGAGCGGTTTTTC.

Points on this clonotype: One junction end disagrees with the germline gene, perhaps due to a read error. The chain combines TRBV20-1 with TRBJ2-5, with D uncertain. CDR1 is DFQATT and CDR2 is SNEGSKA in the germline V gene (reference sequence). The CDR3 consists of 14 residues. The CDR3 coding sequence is TGCAATGCTCCGAACATTAACTTTCAAGAGACCCACTACTTC. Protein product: CNAPNINFQETHYF.

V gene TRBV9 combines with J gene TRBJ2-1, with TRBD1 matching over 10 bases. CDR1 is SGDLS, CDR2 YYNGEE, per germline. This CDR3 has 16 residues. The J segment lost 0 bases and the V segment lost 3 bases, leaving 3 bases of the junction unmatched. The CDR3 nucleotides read TGTGCCAGCAGCGCCAGACAGGGGGCCTCCTACAATGAGCAGTTCTTC. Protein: CASSARQGASYNEQFF. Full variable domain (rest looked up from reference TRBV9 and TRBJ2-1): DSGVTQTPKHLITATGQRVTLRCSPRSGDLSVYWYQQSLDQGLQFLIQYYNGEERAKGNILERFSAQQFPDLHSELNLSSLELGDSALYFCASSARQGASYNEQFFGPGTRLTVL.

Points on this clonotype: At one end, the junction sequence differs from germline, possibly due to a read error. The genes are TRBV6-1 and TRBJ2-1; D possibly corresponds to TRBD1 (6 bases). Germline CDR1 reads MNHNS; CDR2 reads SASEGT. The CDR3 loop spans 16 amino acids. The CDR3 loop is CAGKSLTGSFMDEEFF. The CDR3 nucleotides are TGTGCCGGCAAGAGCCTAACAGGGTCCTTTATGGATGAGGAGTTCTTC.

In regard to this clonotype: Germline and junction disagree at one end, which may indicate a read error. DNA for the CDR3: TGCGCCAGCAGCCGACATAGTTACAGGGCGAACACTGAAGCATTTTTT. Its protein product is CASSRHSYRANTEAFF. The chain recombines TRBV4-1 with TRBJ1-1, with D perhaps matching TRBD1 (6 bases). Germline assignment: CDR1 MGHRA and CDR2 YSYEKL. CDR3 length: 16 amino acids.

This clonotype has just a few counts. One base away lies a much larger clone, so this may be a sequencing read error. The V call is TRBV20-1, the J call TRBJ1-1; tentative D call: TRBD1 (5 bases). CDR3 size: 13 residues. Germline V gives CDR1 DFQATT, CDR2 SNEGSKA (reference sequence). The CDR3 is CSTRGPWGAEAFF. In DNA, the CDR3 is TGCAGTACTAGAGGACCGTGGGGCGCTGAAGCTTTCTTT.

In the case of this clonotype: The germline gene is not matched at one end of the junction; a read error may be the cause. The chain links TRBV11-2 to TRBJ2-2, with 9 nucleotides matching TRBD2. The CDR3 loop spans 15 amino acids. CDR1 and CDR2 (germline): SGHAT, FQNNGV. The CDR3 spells CASSLAGVQTGEPFF. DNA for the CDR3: TGTGCGAGCAGCTTAGCGGGAGTTCAAACCGGGGAGCCGTTTTTT.

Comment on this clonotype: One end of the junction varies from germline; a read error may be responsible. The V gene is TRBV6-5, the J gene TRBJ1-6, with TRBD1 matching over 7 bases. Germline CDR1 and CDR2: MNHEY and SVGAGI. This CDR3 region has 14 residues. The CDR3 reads CASRLQGTNSPLQF. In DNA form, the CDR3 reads TGCGCCAGCAGACTACAGGGGACCAATTCACCCCTCCAGTTT.

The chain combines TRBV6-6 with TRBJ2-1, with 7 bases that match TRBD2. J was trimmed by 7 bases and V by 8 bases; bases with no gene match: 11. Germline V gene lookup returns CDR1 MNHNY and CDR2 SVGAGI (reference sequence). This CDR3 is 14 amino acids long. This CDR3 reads CASSPRLARNEQFF. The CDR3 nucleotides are TGTGCCAGCTCACCGAGACTAGCCCGGAATGAGCAGTTCTTC.

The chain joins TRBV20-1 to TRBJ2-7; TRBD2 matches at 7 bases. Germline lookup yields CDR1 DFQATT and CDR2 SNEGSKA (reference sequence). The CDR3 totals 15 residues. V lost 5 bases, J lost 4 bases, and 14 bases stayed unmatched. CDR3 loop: CSAAPGCGSVYEQYF. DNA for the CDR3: TGCAGTGCTGCCCCTGGGTGCGGGAGTGTGTACGAGCAGTACTTC.

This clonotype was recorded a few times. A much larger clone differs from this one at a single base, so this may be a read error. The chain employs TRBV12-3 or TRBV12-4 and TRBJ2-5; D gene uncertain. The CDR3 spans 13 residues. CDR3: CVSSLSPVETQYF. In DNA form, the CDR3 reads TGTGTCAGCAGTTTATCTCCGGTGGAGACCCAGTACTTC.

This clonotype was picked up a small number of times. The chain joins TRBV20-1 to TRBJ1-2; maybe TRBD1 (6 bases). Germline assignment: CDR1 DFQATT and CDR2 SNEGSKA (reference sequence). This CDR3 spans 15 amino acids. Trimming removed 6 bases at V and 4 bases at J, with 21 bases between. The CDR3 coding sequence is TGCAGTGCCGAGGGGGGGGACAAGGGACCCTATGGCTACACCTTC. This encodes CSAEGGDKGPYGYTF.